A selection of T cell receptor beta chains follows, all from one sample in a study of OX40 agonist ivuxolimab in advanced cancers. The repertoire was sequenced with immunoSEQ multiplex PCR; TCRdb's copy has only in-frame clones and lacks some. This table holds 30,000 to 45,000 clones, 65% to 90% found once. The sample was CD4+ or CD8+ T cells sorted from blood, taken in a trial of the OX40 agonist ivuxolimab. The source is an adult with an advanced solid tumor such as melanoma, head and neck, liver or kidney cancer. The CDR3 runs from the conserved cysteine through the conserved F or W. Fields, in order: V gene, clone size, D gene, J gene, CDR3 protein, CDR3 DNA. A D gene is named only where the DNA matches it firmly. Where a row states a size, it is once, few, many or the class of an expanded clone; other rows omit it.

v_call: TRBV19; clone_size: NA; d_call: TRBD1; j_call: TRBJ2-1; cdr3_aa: CASSIWDSRGGEQFF; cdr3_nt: TGTGCCAGTAGTATATGGGACAGTCGAGGTGGTGAGCAGTTCTTC
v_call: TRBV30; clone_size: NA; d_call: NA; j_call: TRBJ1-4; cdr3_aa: CAWRDSPNEKLFF; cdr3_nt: TGTGCCTGGAGGGACTCACCGAATGAAAAACTGTTTTTT
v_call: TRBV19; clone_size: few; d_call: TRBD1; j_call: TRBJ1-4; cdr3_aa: CASSPRTGTNEKLFF; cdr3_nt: TGTGCCAGTAGTCCGCGGACAGGAACTAATGAAAAACTGTTTTTT
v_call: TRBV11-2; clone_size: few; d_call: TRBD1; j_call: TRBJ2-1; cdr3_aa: CASSPQGGTYNEQFF; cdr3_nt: TGTGCCAGCAGCCCACAGGGGGGAACCTACAATGAGCAGTTCTTC
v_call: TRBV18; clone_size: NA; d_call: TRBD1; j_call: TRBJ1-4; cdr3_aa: CASSRSGTAAGGEKLFF; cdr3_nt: TGTGCCAGCTCAAGGTCTGGGACAGCCGCCGGGGGTGAAAAACTGTTTTTT
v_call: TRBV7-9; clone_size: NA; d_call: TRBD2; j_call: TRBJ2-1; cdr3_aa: CASSLAGGMNEQFF; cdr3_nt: TGTGCCAGCAGCCTAGCGGGGGGGATGAATGAGCAGTTCTTC
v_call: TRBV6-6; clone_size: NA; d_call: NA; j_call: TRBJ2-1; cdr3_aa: CASSYAEATNEQFF; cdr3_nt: TGTGCCAGCAGTTACGCAGAAGCGACCAATGAGCAGTTCTTC
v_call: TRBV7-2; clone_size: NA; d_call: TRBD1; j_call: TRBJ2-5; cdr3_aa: CASSLDRWGTQYF; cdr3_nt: TGTGCCAGCAGCTTGGACAGGTGGGGGACCCAGTACTTC
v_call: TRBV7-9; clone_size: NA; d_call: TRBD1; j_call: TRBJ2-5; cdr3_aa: CASSQRQGLQETQYF; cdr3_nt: TGTGCCAGCAGCCAGCGACAGGGCCTCCAAGAGACCCAGTACTTC
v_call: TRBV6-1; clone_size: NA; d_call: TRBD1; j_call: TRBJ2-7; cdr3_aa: CASSEIGQGALVWYF; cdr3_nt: TGTGCCAGCAGTGAAATAGGCCAGGGGGCGCTAGTATGGTACTTC
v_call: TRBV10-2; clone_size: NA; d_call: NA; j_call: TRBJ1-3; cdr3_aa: CASSEQPGRLSGNTIYF; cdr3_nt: TGCGCCAGCAGTGAACAACCGGGGCGCCTATCTGGAAACACCATATATTTT
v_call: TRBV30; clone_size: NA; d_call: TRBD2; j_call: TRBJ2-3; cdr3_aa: CAWNRPSGGASADTQYF; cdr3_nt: TGTGCCTGGAATCGGCCTAGCGGGGGGGCTAGTGCAGATACGCAGTATTTT
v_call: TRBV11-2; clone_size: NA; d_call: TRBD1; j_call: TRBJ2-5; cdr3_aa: CASSSRDRGETQYF; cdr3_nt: TGTGCCAGCAGCTCCCGGGACAGGGGAGAGACCCAGTACTTC
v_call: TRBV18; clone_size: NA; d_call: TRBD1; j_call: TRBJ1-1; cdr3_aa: CASSPGQRGTEAFF; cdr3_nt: TGTGCCAGCTCACCGGGACAGAGGGGCACTGAAGCTTTCTTT
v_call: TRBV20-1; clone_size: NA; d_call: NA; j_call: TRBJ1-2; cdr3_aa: CSASAHTF; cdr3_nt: TGCAGTGCTTCCGCCCACACCTTC
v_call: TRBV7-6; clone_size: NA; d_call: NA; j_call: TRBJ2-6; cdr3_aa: CASSPQYLGSGANVLTF; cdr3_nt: TGTGCCAGCAGCCCCCAGTATCTGGGATCTGGGGCCAACGTCCTGACTTTC
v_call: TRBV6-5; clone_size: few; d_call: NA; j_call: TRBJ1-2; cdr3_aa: CATTESFNYGYTF; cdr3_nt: TGTGCCACTACAGAGAGTTTTAACTATGGCTACACCTTC
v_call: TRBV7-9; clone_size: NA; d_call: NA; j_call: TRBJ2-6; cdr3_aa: CASSLGGTGANVLTF; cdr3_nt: TGTGCCAGCAGCTTAGGAGGGACCGGGGCCAACGTCCTGACTTTC
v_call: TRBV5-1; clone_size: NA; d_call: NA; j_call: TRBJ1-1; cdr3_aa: CASSLVGSGVGDTEAFF; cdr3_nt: TGCGCCAGCAGCTTGGTGGGGAGCGGGGTTGGGGACACTGAAGCTTTCTTT
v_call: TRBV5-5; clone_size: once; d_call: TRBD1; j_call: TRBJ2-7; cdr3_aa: CASSEGTGGLKQYF; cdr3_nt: TGTGCCAGCAGCGAAGGGACAGGGGGCCTAAAGCAGTACTTC
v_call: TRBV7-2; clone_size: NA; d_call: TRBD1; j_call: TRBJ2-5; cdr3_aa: CASSSTGGRGETQYF; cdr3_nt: TGTGCCAGCAGCTCTACAGGGGGCCGAGGAGAGACCCAGTACTTC
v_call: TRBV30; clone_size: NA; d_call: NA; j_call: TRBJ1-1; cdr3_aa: CAWRPGPNTEAFF; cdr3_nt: TGTGCCTGGAGGCCGGGGCCGAACACTGAAGCTTTCTTT